What follows describes a single TCR beta chain. Its antigen is not identified. V shed 3 bases, J shed 4 bases, and the junction held 6 bases outside the gene matches. The CDR3 loop spans 15 amino acids. The germline CDR1 and CDR2 sequences are SGHRS and YFSETQ. This sample stems from a study of cytomegalovirus exposure and HLA in healthy donors. Overall study results and limits: A prior analysis recorded that most TCR beta V segments were productive about 87% or about 30% of the time. Most TCR sequences were seen very rarely across donors, but some public TCRs occurred in many.

The primer mix had 60 Vbeta and 13 Jbeta primers. Generated by immunoSEQ multiplex PCR, the TCRdb table keeps only in-frame clones and is missing some. This table has around 120,000 clones, roughly 79% appearing once. Material for sequencing was PBMCs. This TCR was recovered from a woman younger than 45 in good health and CMV-seronegative. The chain uses TRBV5-1 and TRBJ1-3; 8 bases line up with TRBD1. The CDR3 DNA reads TGCGCCAGCAGCTCGAACGCAGGGGGCGGAAACACCATATATTTT. Protein sequence: CASSSNAGGGNTIYF.